This is a list of T cell receptor beta chains from one sample in a study of cytomegalovirus exposure and HLA in healthy donors. Produced via immunoSEQ multiplex PCR; TCRdb's table is partial and in-frame only. Here the sample spans 110,000 to 150,000 clones, roughly four fifths being singletons. Material for sequencing was PBMCs. The receptors derive from a human donor in good health. Both conserved end residues are part of each CDR3. The order of the fields is D gene, J gene, clone size, CDR3 length, V gene, CDR3 DNA, CDR3 protein. D genes are given only for firm matches. The size entry is marked missing in some rows and otherwise reads once, few, many or a size class.

d_call: .; j_call: TRBJ2-1; clone_size: .; cdr3_length: 15; v_call: TRBV2; cdr3_nt: TGTGCCAGCAAGTCCATCCCCCCCCAAAAGCGGGAGCAGTTCTTC; cdr3_aa: CASKSIPPQKREQFF
d_call: TRBD1; j_call: TRBJ1-6; clone_size: few; cdr3_length: 15; v_call: TRBV5-4; cdr3_nt: TGTGCCAGCAGCCTCGGGACAGGTTTTAATTCACCCCTCCACTTT; cdr3_aa: CASSLGTGFNSPLHF
d_call: .; j_call: TRBJ1-2; clone_size: .; cdr3_length: 15; v_call: TRBV2; cdr3_nt: TGTGCCAGCAGTGCCGGACACCCCGGTGGCTATGGCTACACCTTC; cdr3_aa: CASSAGHPGGYGYTF
d_call: .; j_call: TRBJ2-1; clone_size: .; cdr3_length: 12; v_call: TRBV5-1; cdr3_nt: TGCGCCAGCAGCTTGACGAGGAATGAGCAGTTCTTC; cdr3_aa: CASSLTRNEQFF
d_call: TRBD2; j_call: TRBJ2-3; clone_size: .; cdr3_length: 12; v_call: TRBV2; cdr3_nt: TGTGCCAGCAGGATAGCGGGAGATACGCAGTATTTT; cdr3_aa: CASRIAGDTQYF
d_call: TRBD1; j_call: TRBJ1-1; clone_size: .; cdr3_length: 15; v_call: TRBV5-1; cdr3_nt: TGCGCCAGCAGCTCGACAGGGCGAGGGAACACTGAAGCTTTCTTT; cdr3_aa: CASSSTGRGNTEAFF
d_call: TRBD1; j_call: TRBJ1-2; clone_size: .; cdr3_length: 15; v_call: TRBV7-9; cdr3_nt: TGTTCCAGCAGCCTGCTAGACAGGGCCTTGGATGGCTACACCTTC; cdr3_aa: CSSSLLDRALDGYTF
d_call: TRBD2; j_call: TRBJ2-3; clone_size: .; cdr3_length: 15; v_call: TRBV9; cdr3_nt: TGTGCCAGCAGCGGGAGCGGGAGCCCCACAGATACGCAGTATTTT; cdr3_aa: CASSGSGSPTDTQYF
d_call: .; j_call: TRBJ2-1; clone_size: .; cdr3_length: 19; v_call: TRBV7-5; cdr3_nt: TGTGCCAGAAGCTTAGCGGGGAATAGTCAGCGGGAGGGATACAATGAGCAGTTCTTC; cdr3_aa: CARSLAGNSQREGYNEQFF
d_call: TRBD2; j_call: TRBJ2-7; clone_size: .; cdr3_length: 15; v_call: TRBV7-2; cdr3_nt: TGTGCCAGCAGCTCTGGACTAGTGGGCTCCTACGAGCAGTACTTC; cdr3_aa: CASSSGLVGSYEQYF
d_call: .; j_call: TRBJ2-3; clone_size: .; cdr3_length: 15; v_call: TRBV28; cdr3_nt: TGTGCCAGCAGTTTAGGTAGCGGAGACACAGATACGCAGTATTTT; cdr3_aa: CASSLGSGDTDTQYF
d_call: .; j_call: TRBJ2-3; clone_size: .; cdr3_length: 14; v_call: TRBV7-6; cdr3_nt: TGTGCCAGCAGCTTTACGGGTGGCACAGATACGCAGTATTTT; cdr3_aa: CASSFTGGTDTQYF
d_call: TRBD1; j_call: TRBJ1-6; clone_size: .; cdr3_length: 15; v_call: TRBV25-1; cdr3_nt: TGTGCCAGCACCACCGCCGGGACAGGGAATTCACCCCTCCACTTT; cdr3_aa: CASTTAGTGNSPLHF
d_call: TRBD2; j_call: TRBJ2-6; clone_size: .; cdr3_length: 15; v_call: TRBV6-1; cdr3_nt: TGTGCCAAGGGGGGCGGGGGGTTTGGGGCCAACGTCCTGACTTTC; cdr3_aa: CAKGGGGFGANVLTF
d_call: TRBD1; j_call: TRBJ1-2; clone_size: once; cdr3_length: 15; v_call: TRBV2; cdr3_nt: TGTGCCAGGCGGGGACAGGGGGGACCCCTCTATGGCTACACCTTC; cdr3_aa: CARRGQGGPLYGYTF
d_call: TRBD1; j_call: TRBJ2-4; clone_size: .; cdr3_length: 12; v_call: TRBV29-1; cdr3_nt: TGCAGCGCTTGGACAGGGATAAACATTCAGTACTTC; cdr3_aa: CSAWTGINIQYF
d_call: .; j_call: TRBJ2-7; clone_size: many; cdr3_length: 14; v_call: TRBV28; cdr3_nt: TGTGCCAGCATGGGGACATCCCCTACCTACGAGCAGTACTTC; cdr3_aa: CASMGTSPTYEQYF
d_call: .; j_call: TRBJ2-5; clone_size: .; cdr3_length: 15; v_call: TRBV5-1; cdr3_nt: TGCGCCAGCAGCCCCATCACTAGTGTAGGAAAGACCCAGTACTTC; cdr3_aa: CASSPITSVGKTQYF
d_call: TRBD1; j_call: TRBJ1-5; clone_size: .; cdr3_length: 14; v_call: TRBV28; cdr3_nt: TGTGCCAGCAGTGACAGGGATGGCAATCAGCCCCAGCATTTT; cdr3_aa: CASSDRDGNQPQHF
d_call: .; j_call: TRBJ2-7; clone_size: .; cdr3_length: 14; v_call: TRBV10-1; cdr3_nt: TGCGCCAGCAGTGCTCACGCATTAGCCAACGAGCAGTACTTC; cdr3_aa: CASSAHALANEQYF
d_call: .; j_call: TRBJ1-4; clone_size: .; cdr3_length: 14; v_call: TRBV5-1; cdr3_nt: TGCGCCAGCAGCTCCGGACAGCCTAATGAAAAACTGTTTTTT; cdr3_aa: CASSSGQPNEKLFF
d_call: .; j_call: TRBJ1-1; clone_size: few; cdr3_length: 14; v_call: TRBV19; cdr3_nt: TGTGCCAGTAGTTCAGGGACAACAAACACTGAAGCTTTCTTT; cdr3_aa: CASSSGTTNTEAFF
d_call: TRBD1; j_call: TRBJ1-2; clone_size: .; cdr3_length: 14; v_call: TRBV6-1; cdr3_nt: TGTGCCAGCATCACGACCGGGACAGGGAATGGCTACACCTTC; cdr3_aa: CASITTGTGNGYTF
d_call: TRBD2; j_call: TRBJ2-1; clone_size: .; cdr3_length: 14; v_call: TRBV10-1; cdr3_nt: TGCGCCAGCTCAACTAGCGGGAGACTCGATGAGCAGTTCTTC; cdr3_aa: CASSTSGRLDEQFF
d_call: TRBD2; j_call: TRBJ2-7; clone_size: .; cdr3_length: 16; v_call: TRBV27; cdr3_nt: TGTGCCAGCAGTTTATATCAGGGACTAGCGGACTACGAGCAGTACTTC; cdr3_aa: CASSLYQGLADYEQYF
d_call: .; j_call: TRBJ1-4; clone_size: once; cdr3_length: 14; v_call: TRBV6-5; cdr3_nt: TGTGCCAGCAGTTACGTTCAGGGTTTTGAAAAACTGTTTTTT; cdr3_aa: CASSYVQGFEKLFF
d_call: .; j_call: TRBJ1-4; clone_size: few; cdr3_length: 13; v_call: TRBV2; cdr3_nt: TGTGCCAGCAGTGACAGTCTTAATGAAAAACTGTTTTTT; cdr3_aa: CASSDSLNEKLFF
d_call: TRBD1; j_call: TRBJ1-2; clone_size: .; cdr3_length: 16; v_call: TRBV29-1; cdr3_nt: TGCAGCGCCCTGTCTCACCAAGGACAGGGGGCGATGGGCTACACCTTC; cdr3_aa: CSALSHQGQGAMGYTF
d_call: TRBD1; j_call: TRBJ2-7; clone_size: .; cdr3_length: 14; v_call: TRBV2; cdr3_nt: TGTGCCAGCAGGGGGACAGGGGGCGGTTACGAGCAGTACTTC; cdr3_aa: CASRGTGGGYEQYF
d_call: .; j_call: TRBJ2-1; clone_size: .; cdr3_length: 13; v_call: TRBV4-2; cdr3_nt: TGTGCCAGCAGCCAAGAACGGCGGAATGAGCAGTTCTTC; cdr3_aa: CASSQERRNEQFF
d_call: .; j_call: TRBJ2-1; clone_size: .; cdr3_length: 17; v_call: TRBV15; cdr3_nt: TGTGCCACCAGCACAAGATATGAGGACAGCCCCTACAATGAGCAGTTCTTC; cdr3_aa: CATSTRYEDSPYNEQFF
d_call: TRBD1; j_call: TRBJ2-1; clone_size: .; cdr3_length: 16; v_call: TRBV11-3; cdr3_nt: TGTGCCAGCAGCTTAGGGGGACAGGGAACAGGGAATGAGCAGTTCTTC; cdr3_aa: CASSLGGQGTGNEQFF
d_call: .; j_call: TRBJ2-3; clone_size: few; cdr3_length: 14; v_call: TRBV21-1; cdr3_nt: TGTGCCAGCAGCAATAGCGGAAGCACAGATACGCAGTATTTT; cdr3_aa: CASSNSGSTDTQYF
d_call: TRBD2; j_call: TRBJ2-2; clone_size: .; cdr3_length: 15; v_call: TRBV7-9; cdr3_nt: TGTGCCAGCGAACTAGCGGGGGGGTCTTCCGGGGAGCTGTTTTTT; cdr3_aa: CASELAGGSSGELFF
d_call: .; j_call: TRBJ1-1; clone_size: .; cdr3_length: 15; v_call: TRBV5-1; cdr3_nt: TGCGCCAGCAGCTTGCAGGTTTCAATGAACACTGAAGCTTTCTTT; cdr3_aa: CASSLQVSMNTEAFF
d_call: TRBD2; j_call: TRBJ2-7; clone_size: .; cdr3_length: 16; v_call: TRBV4-1; cdr3_nt: TGCGCCAGCAGCCTAAGACTAGCGGGAGTAGCCTACGAGCAGTACTTC; cdr3_aa: CASSLRLAGVAYEQYF
d_call: .; j_call: TRBJ1-2; clone_size: .; cdr3_length: 16; v_call: TRBV19; cdr3_nt: TGTGCCAGTAGTATTTCAAAACTGGAGACTAACTATGGCTACACCTTC; cdr3_aa: CASSISKLETNYGYTF
d_call: .; j_call: TRBJ2-4; clone_size: .; cdr3_length: 13; v_call: TRBV27; cdr3_nt: TGTGCCAGCAAGACGGGGGGCGGAAACATTCAGTACTTC; cdr3_aa: CASKTGGGNIQYF
d_call: .; j_call: TRBJ1-2; clone_size: .; cdr3_length: 14; v_call: TRBV6-5; cdr3_nt: TGTGCCAGCAGTATAGCCGGATCGGTCCGCGGCTACACCTTC; cdr3_aa: CASSIAGSVRGYTF